This passage covers 13 T cell receptor beta chains from one sample sequenced in a study of Ad26.COV2.S vaccination and SARS-CoV-2 variants. Treatment defined: some 20 received Ad26.COV2.S at low or high dose, single or two shots; about 5 received placebo; per-sample allocation not given. Day 63 following the first vaccine or placebo injection was when the samples were taken. Profiling relied on immunoSEQ multiplex PCR, and the TCRdb table lists in-frame clones only, not all of them. The sample consists of over 350,000 clones, 70% to 90% of them appearing once. This sample comprised peripheral blood, obtained in a trial of Ad26.COV2.S vaccine versus placebo. Receptors were obtained from a person aged 18 to 65 who received the Ad26.COV2.S COVID-19 vaccine or a placebo.

The chain links TRBV5-1 to TRBJ2-5; D is perhaps TRBD2 (6 bases). CDR1 and CDR2 (germline): SGHRS, YFSETQ. V was pared by 4 bases and J by 2 bases, with 21 bases between. The CDR3 spans 17 residues. CDR3 residues: CASSLNRSGVRQETQYF. The CDR3, as DNA: TGCGCCAGCAGCCTAAACCGGTCGGGGGTCCGACAAGAGACCCAGTACTTC.

The chain has TRBV10-1 and TRBJ2-3; possible D gene TRBD2, 6 bases. The CDR3 has 13 amino acids. The V and J ends lost 5 bases and 2 bases respectively, with 8 bases between them. CDR1 is WNHNN and CDR2 is SYGVQD in the germline V gene (reference sequence). The CDR3 here is CASSKRVTDTQYF. The CDR3 DNA is TGCGCCAGCAGTAAGCGGGTCACAGATACGCAGTATTTT.

V and J are TRBV5-1 and TRBJ2-7; 8 bases fit TRBD2. Trimming took 4 bases from V and 2 from J; bases not matched to a gene: 5. The CDR3 loop spans 14 amino acids. Germline CDR1 SGHRS, CDR2 YFSETQ. The CDR3 reads CASSGGLGAYEQYF. The CDR3 DNA reads as TGCGCCAGCAGCGGGGGACTAGGAGCCTACGAGCAGTACTTC.

The chain is built from TRBV6-5 and TRBJ1-2, with D unresolved. Between the trimmed V and J ends, which lost 2 bases and 6 bases, there was a span of 10 bases. This CDR3 spans 13 amino acids. CDR1 and CDR2 (germline): MNHEY, SVGAGI. CDR3 nucleotide sequence: TGTGCCAGCAGTTACCGCCCCCGCGATGGCTACACCTTC. Protein sequence: CASSYRPRDGYTF.

V is TRBV13 and J is TRBJ1-3; D is uncertain. Germline CDR1 is PRHDT and CDR2 is FYEKMQ (reference sequence). This CDR3 comprises 12 residues. Trimming left V 4 bases short and J 4 bases short, with 5 bases between. CDR3 DNA sequence: TGTGCCAGCAGCTCAGCAGGAAACACCATATATTTT. Its translation is CASSSAGNTIYF.

This rearrangement joins TRBV5-1 to TRBJ2-3, with a possible D match to TRBD2 (6 bases). V was shortened by 4 bases and J by 6 bases, with 12 bases between the two germline ends. Germline V gene data show CDR1 as SGHRS and CDR2 as YFSETQ. The CDR3 contains 13 residues. For the CDR3, the DNA is TGCGCCAGCAGCGCCGGGGCGGGGGATACGCAGTATTTT. Encoded protein: CASSAGAGDTQYF.

CDR3 coding DNA: TGTGCCAGCAAGCAACGTGGCGGGGCTAGCTCCTACGAGCAGTACTTC. It translates to CASKQRGGASSYEQYF. V is TRBV3-1 (or the pseudogene TRBV3-2) and J is TRBJ2-7; a weak D match, TRBD2 (6 bases). The CDR3 contains 16 residues. CDR1 LGHDT and CDR2 YNNKEL come from the germline V gene (reference sequence). V was clipped by 7 bases and J by 0 bases, with 19 bases between them.

This clone was observed a handful of times. The chain joins TRBV19 to TRBJ1-6, with no clear D. V dropped 3 bases and J dropped 10 bases, with 16 bases sitting between them. Germline assignment: CDR1 LNHDA and CDR2 SQIVND (reference sequence). This CDR3 region has 15 residues. CDR3 nucleotides: TGTGCCAGTAGTATGGAGCGGATACGAGGGTCACCCCTCCACTTT. This codes for CASSMERIRGSPLHF.

The CDR3 region is CASSFGLAGGPFQQYF. CDR3 sequence (DNA): TGTGCCAGCAGCTTCGGACTAGCGGGGGGCCCCTTTCAGCAGTACTTC. This rearrangement joins TRBV7-8 to TRBJ2-7; 14 bases are shared with TRBD2. Trimming removed 3 bases from V and 8 bases from J; junction bases left unmatched: 9. The CDR3 runs 16 residues. Germline lookup yields CDR1 SGHVS and CDR2 FQNEAQ.

The rearrangement joins TRBV19 to TRBJ1-1, with a possible D match to TRBD1 (5 bases). CDR3 length: 13 residues. Germline-derived CDR1 and CDR2 are LNHDA and SQIVND (reference sequence). V lost 7 bases and J lost 4, with 13 bases in between. The CDR3 reads CASKAGKVTEAFF. CDR3 sequence (DNA): TGTGCCAGTAAGGCAGGGAAGGTCACTGAAGCTTTCTTT.

The chain couples TRBV5-1 to TRBJ1-1, with a weak D call TRBD1 (6 bases). There are 13 residues in the CDR3. The germline gives CDR1 SGHRS, CDR2 YFSETQ. Between the trimmed V and J ends, which lost 1 base and 5 bases, there was a span of 9 bases. CDR3 region: CASSLTGLTEAFF. The CDR3 DNA reads TGCGCCAGCAGCTTGACAGGGTTGACTGAAGCTTTCTTT.

This sequence joins TRBV18 and TRBJ2-7; 8 nucleotides line up with TRBD1. This CDR3 spans 14 amino acids. Germline lookup yields CDR1 KGHSH and CDR2 LQKENI. The J segment lost 4 bases and the V segment lost 6 bases, leaving 8 bases of the junction unmatched. The chain's CDR3 is CASSPDRGGYEQYF. The CDR3 nucleotides read TGTGCCAGCTCGCCCGACAGGGGCGGGTACGAGCAGTACTTC.

This chain connects TRBV19 to TRBJ1-2, with a weak D call TRBD1 (6 bases). Germline CDR1 LNHDA, CDR2 SQIVND (reference sequence). This CDR3 is built from 13 residues. Deletions cut 3 bases from V and 6 bases from J, with 11 bases between. CDR3 loop: CASSIMGAHGYTF. The CDR3, as DNA: TGTGCCAGTAGTATCATGGGGGCCCATGGCTACACCTTC.